Each of the 24 T cell receptor beta chains below was sequenced from the same sample in a study of blood T cell repertoires in COVID-19. Using immunoSEQ multiplex PCR, the repertoire was profiled, and TCRdb retains in-frame clones only, with some absent. Of approximately 140,000 clones in the sample, roughly 85% were seen once. The sequenced sample consisted of peripheral blood. These receptors originate from a woman aged 60-75 years with COVID-19, enrolled during active disease.

The chain links TRBV4-3 to TRBJ2-5, with 7 positions matching TRBD2. Per germline, CDR1 LGHNA and CDR2 YSLEER. The CDR3 is made up of 16 amino acids. Trimming removed 1 base from V and 1 base from J; junction bases left unmatched: 6. The CDR3 DNA reads as TGCGCCAGCAGCCAAGCCCTAGCGGCCCCCCAAGAGACCCAGTACTTC. Translating it yields CASSQALAAPQETQYF.

The V and J genes are TRBV29-1 and TRBJ1-1, with TRBD1 matching over 8 bases. The V and J ends lost 0 bases and 12 bases, in that order; junction bases with no gene match: 9. Germline V gives CDR1 SQVTM, CDR2 ANQGSEA. The CDR3 is 13 residues long. Here the CDR3 reads CSVEEGPGGGSFF. CDR3 DNA: TGCAGCGTTGAAGAAGGTCCAGGGGGCGGATCTTTCTTT.

V usage is TRBV7-2 and J usage is TRBJ2-5; D is possibly TRBD2 (6 bases). Germline assignment: CDR1 SGHTA and CDR2 FQGNSA. Trimming shortened V by 0 bases and J by 4 bases, and 9 bases separated the two germline ends. The CDR3 extends over 14 amino acids. CDR3 amino acids: CASSLAAGPETQYF. The CDR3 region has the DNA TGTGCCAGCAGCTTAGCGGCGGGGCCAGAGACCCAGTACTTC.

The genes are TRBV11-2 and TRBJ2-3, with a tentative D call TRBD2 (6 bases). V gave up 8 bases and J gave up 6 bases, with 18 bases separating them. From germline, CDR1 is SGHAT and CDR2 FQNNGV. The CDR3 is made up of 14 amino acids. The chain's CDR3 is CASAIGGVGDTQYF. Written as DNA, the CDR3 is TGTGCCAGCGCCATAGGCGGGGTCGGGGATACGCAGTATTTT.

V and J are TRBV7-6 and TRBJ1-1; TRBD1 matches 7 bases. The V and J ends lost 2 bases and 1 base, in that order; junction bases with no gene match: 1. CDR1 is SGHVS, CDR2 FNYEAQ, per germline. The CDR3 spans 14 residues. CDR3 protein: CASSLNRGNTEAFF. Written as DNA, the CDR3 is TGTGCCAGCAGCTTAAACAGGGGGAACACTGAAGCTTTCTTT.

In the case of this clone: Other DNA sequences in this sample translate to the same CDR3. J is TRBJ1-1 and V is TRBV6-5, with 7 bases aligning to TRBD1. J was trimmed by 1 base and V by 5 bases; bases with no gene match: 4. CDR3 length: 14 amino acids. CDR1 is MNHEY, CDR2 SVGAGI, per germline. The CDR3 DNA sequence: TGTGCCAGCAGTCCCCGGACAGGGAACACTGAAGCTTTCTTT. The encoded protein is CASSPRTGNTEAFF.

V gene TRBV18 combines with J gene TRBJ1-1; D gene unclear. V was trimmed by 3 bases and J by 1 base, leaving 6 bases between them. The germline V gene encodes CDR1 KGHSH and CDR2 LQKENI. The CDR3 has 13 residues. This CDR3 is CASSPQENTEAFF. For the CDR3, the DNA is TGTGCCAGCTCACCTCAGGAGAACACTGAAGCTTTCTTT. Complete variable domain (other parts from reference TRBV18 and TRBJ1-1): NAGVMQNPRHLVRRRGQEARLRCSPMKGHSHVYWYRQLPEEGLKFMVYLQKENIIDESGMPKERFSAEFPKEGPSILRIQQVVRGDSAAYFCASSPQENTEAFFGQGTRLTVV.

This clone was found once. J is TRBJ1-6 and V is TRBV28; 10 bases align to TRBD1. V shed 4 bases, J shed 8 bases, and the junction held 26 bases outside the gene matches. CDR3 length equals 22 residues. Looked up from germline, CDR1 is MDHEN and CDR2 is SYDVKM. In nucleotides, the CDR3 is TGTGCCAGCAGTTCATCCTCCTCACGACAGGGGGCGTTGAGCTTGCCCTATTCACCCCTCCACTTT. It codes for CASSSSSSRQGALSLPYSPLHF.

This clone was picked up a small number of times. V and J are TRBV6-6 and TRBJ1-2; D is unresolved. The CDR3 covers 14 residues. Trimming left V 0 bases short and J 1 base short, with 6 bases between. The germline V gene encodes CDR1 MNHNY and CDR2 SVGAGI (reference sequence). CDR3 sequence reads: CASSYSIGNYGYTF. The CDR3 DNA reads as TGTGCCAGCAGTTACTCGATCGGTAACTATGGCTACACCTTC.

This chain connects TRBV29-1 to TRBJ1-2, with D tentatively TRBD1 (5 bases). Deletions cut 2 bases from V and 6 bases from J, with 10 bases between. This CDR3 is 12 amino acids long. Germline-derived CDR1 and CDR2 are SQVTM and ANQGSEA. The CDR3 region has the DNA TGCAGCGTTGAATTCAGGGTAGATGGCTACACCTTC. Amino acids: CSVEFRVDGYTF.

The V gene is TRBV19, the J gene TRBJ1-5; D not certain. In germline, CDR1 is LNHDA, CDR2 SQIVND (reference sequence). CDR3 length: 15 amino acids. The V and J ends lost 2 bases and 0 bases respectively, with 8 bases between them. This CDR3 reads CASSITDYSNQPQHF. The CDR3 DNA reads TGTGCCAGTAGTATAACAGATTATAGCAATCAGCCCCAGCATTTT.

The J gene is TRBJ2-4, the V gene TRBV2; 10 nucleotides align to TRBD2. Germline-derived CDR1 and CDR2 are SNHLY and FYNNEI. The CDR3 runs 18 residues. The junction had 7 bases not matched to a gene; V was cut back by 1 base and J by 1 base. The CDR3 nucleotides are TGTGCCAGCAGTGAAGAAGCGGGGGGGCCGCGGGCCAAAAACATTCAGTACTTC. It encodes CASSEEAGGPRAKNIQYF.

J is TRBJ1-2 and V is TRBV5-1; TRBD1 might be the D (6 bases). This CDR3 contains 14 residues. The V gene's germline CDR1 is SGHRS and CDR2 YFSETQ. Trimming removed 4 bases at V and 5 bases at J, with 15 bases between. The CDR3 DNA reads TGCGCCAGCAGCCCTAGGGGCAGGGGTTATGGCTACACCTTC. It is translated as CASSPRGRGYGYTF.

The rearrangement links TRBV7-2 to TRBJ1-6, with D unclear. This CDR3 region has 13 residues. Trimming took off 2 bases at V and 10 bases at J, with 9 bases between the two ends. Germline V gene data show CDR1 as SGHTA and CDR2 as FQGNSA. CDR3 in amino acids: CASSLNRRSPLHF. CDR3 in DNA: TGTGCCAGCAGCTTAAACAGACGGTCACCCCTCCACTTT.

The gene calls are TRBV28 and TRBJ1-2; TRBD1 might be the D (6 bases). Germline CDR1 is MDHEN and CDR2 is SYDVKM. The CDR3 length is 10 residues. V was clipped by 7 bases and J by 8 bases, with 8 bases between them. The CDR3 DNA reads TGTGCCAGCAACAGGGAGGGCTACACCTTC. It yields the protein CASNREGYTF.

CDR3 coding DNA: TGCGCCAGCAGCCAAGGTGCGGGGGGGTTGTACGAGCAGTACTTC. Its protein product is CASSQGAGGLYEQYF. The chain employs TRBV4-1 and TRBJ2-7, with TRBD2 identical over 9 bases. Germline values: CDR1 MGHRA, CDR2 YSYEKL. After removal of 1 base from V and 4 bases from J, the junction contained 5 bases not matched to a gene. There are 15 residues in the CDR3.

This chain joins TRBV29-1 and TRBJ1-2; a possible D gene is TRBD1 (6 bases). The CDR3 runs 13 residues. V lost 6 bases, J lost 6 bases, and 17 bases lay in between. Germline CDR1 SQVTM, CDR2 ANQGSEA. The CDR3 DNA follows: TGCAGCGTAGACGTTTCAGGGGCGGATGGCTACACCTTC. Its protein is CSVDVSGADGYTF.

V and J are TRBV5-8 and TRBJ1-6; D remains unclear. V was cut by 4 bases and J by 9 bases, with 8 bases left in between. The CDR3 has 12 amino acids. CDR1 and CDR2 (germline): SGHTS, YDEGEE. The CDR3 nucleotides read TGTGCCAGCAGCGTTGGAGGTTCACCCCTCCACTTT. Translating gives CASSVGGSPLHF. The full variable domain, completed using reference TRBV5-8 and TRBJ1-6, is EAGVTQSPTHLIKTRGQQATLRCSPISGHTSVYWYQQALGLGLQFLLWYDEGEERNRGNFPPRFSGRQFPNYSSELNVNALELEDSALYLCASSVGGSPLHFGNGTRLTVT.

The chain carries TRBV4-2 and TRBJ1-1, with D maybe TRBD1 (6 bases). Germline loops: CDR1 LGHNA, CDR2 YNFKEQ. The CDR3 spans 16 residues. Trimming pared 4 bases from V and 3 bases from J, leaving 18 bases between. The CDR3 loop reads CASSPPTGLGDTEAFF. The CDR3 bases are TGTGCCAGCAGCCCTCCAACAGGGTTGGGGGACACTGAAGCTTTCTTT.

The chain joins TRBV29-1 to TRBJ2-2; 8 nucleotides align to TRBD1. The CDR3 is made up of 13 amino acids. Germline V gene lookup returns CDR1 SQVTM and CDR2 ANQGSEA. The junction had 8 bases not matched to a gene; V was cut back by 7 bases and J by 7 bases. The CDR3 spells CSAGQGEGGELFF. CDR3 coding DNA: TGCAGCGCTGGACAGGGAGAAGGCGGGGAGCTGTTTTTT.

The chain is built from TRBV12-5 and TRBJ1-3; no definite D call. Germline V gene data show CDR1 as LGHNT and CDR2 as FRNRAP. CDR3 length: 17 amino acids. The V end was cut by 0 bases, the J end by 0 bases, with 12 bases between. The DNA of the CDR3 is TGTGCTAGTGGTTTGGTAGAATTGGGGAGCTCTGGAAACACCATATATTTT. This sequence encodes CASGLVELGSSGNTIYF. The variable domain in full, completed from reference TRBV12-5 and TRBJ1-3, reads DARVTQTPRHKVTEMGQEVTMRCQPILGHNTVFWYRQTMMQGLELLAYFRNRAPLDDSGMPKDRFSAEMPDATLATLKIQPSEPRDSAVYFCASGLVELGSSGNTIYFGEGSWLTVV.

This clone was counted only a few times. The chain employs TRBV6-6 and TRBJ2-1; a possible D gene is TRBD1 (6 bases). CDR3 length: 15 residues. Trimming took 6 bases from V and 1 from J, leaving 13 bases between them. CDR1 is MNHNY and CDR2 is SVGAGI in the germline V gene (reference sequence). CDR3 coding DNA: TGTGCCAGCAGCGCCCGACAGGTATCCTACAATGAGCAGTTCTTC. Translating gives CASSARQVSYNEQFF.

This clone showed up just a few times. The genes are TRBV16 and TRBJ1-2; 7 bases align to TRBD1. V shed 0 bases and J 8 bases; nucleotides not matched to a gene: 6. This CDR3 is 14 amino acids long. Germline lookup yields CDR1 KGHSY and CDR2 FQNENV. CDR3 sequence: CASSQSGTAGGYTF. The CDR3 DNA sequence: TGTGCCAGCAGCCAATCCGGGACAGCAGGGGGCTACACCTTC.

The rearrangement links TRBV2 to TRBJ2-5; no firm D call. V lost 7 bases and J lost 4, with 16 bases in between. This CDR3 is 14 amino acids long. Germline V gene sequence: CDR1 SNHLY, CDR2 FYNNEI. CDR3 in DNA: TGTGCCAGCATGGTGCTAAGTTCCGGAGAGACCCAGTACTTC. Translating it yields CASMVLSSGETQYF. The whole variable domain, remainder taken from reference TRBV2 and TRBJ2-5, is EPEVTQTPSHQVTQMGQEVILRCVPISNHLYFYWYRQILGQKVEFLVSFYNNEISEKSEIFDDQFSVERPDGSNFTLKIRSTKLEDSAMYFCASMVLSSGETQYFGPGTRLLVL.